Below are 20 T cell receptor beta chains sequenced from a single sample in a study of CD8 T cells in ankylosing spondylitis. Each CDR3 protein is one row after TCRdb ran MiXCR on the 5' RACE reads. The sample has 230,000 or so distinct CDR3 sequences, around 25% seen once. Material: blood, either unsorted or a sorted T cell fraction (not recorded which). The receptors come from a male donor with ankylosing spondylitis or in good health (not recorded which).

The chain carries TRBV20-1 and TRBJ2-1; 7 bases are a match to TRBD1. The CDR3 has 16 residues. Germline CDR1 DFQATT, CDR2 SNEGSKA (reference sequence). With V trimmed by 0 bases and J by 7 bases, 12 bases remained unmatched. The CDR3 is CSARDPTGSPRNEQFF. The CDR3 DNA follows: TGCAGTGCTAGAGACCCGACAGGGTCCCCTAGGAATGAGCAGTTCTTC.

In its sample, this clonotype was seen a few times. The V and J genes are TRBV5-5 and TRBJ2-7; TRBD1 agrees at 7 bases. There are 14 residues in the CDR3. V dropped 4 bases and J dropped 0; count of bases not matched to a gene: 4. Looked up from germline, CDR1 is SGHKS and CDR2 is YYEKEE (reference sequence). The CDR3, as DNA: TGTGCCAGCAGCGGGGGACAGAGCTCCTACGAGCAGTACTTC. Translating gives CASSGGQSSYEQYF.

In its sample, this clonotype was seen many times. The V call is TRBV20-1, the J call TRBJ1-5, with D possibly matching TRBD1 (6 bases). Trimming took 5 bases from V and 7 from J, leaving 12 bases between them. CDR3 size: 12 residues. The germline CDR1 and CDR2 sequences are DFQATT and SNEGSKA (reference sequence). For the CDR3, the DNA is TGCAGTGCTGTACAGGGAGGGCAGCCCCAGCATTTT. Translated, it gives CSAVQGGQPQHF.

This clonotype was observed a few times. The chain uses TRBV12-3 or TRBV12-4 and TRBJ2-2, with 13 bases fitting TRBD2. The CDR3 runs to 15 residues. J lost 7 bases, V lost 4 bases, and 3 bases had no gene match. Here the CDR3 reads CASSYGTSGIGELFF. The CDR3, as DNA: TGTGCCAGCAGTTATGGGACTAGCGGGATCGGGGAGCTGTTTTTT.

This clonotype was counted many times. V and J are TRBV6-5 and TRBJ1-2; D remains ambiguous. V lost 4 bases and J lost 4, with 16 bases in between. CDR1 is MNHEY, CDR2 SVGAGI, per germline. The CDR3 spans 15 residues. CDR3 sequence reads: CASSSSQLTPYGYTF. In DNA form, the CDR3 reads TGTGCCAGCAGTTCCAGCCAGTTGACACCCTATGGCTACACCTTC.

This clonotype was seen at least ten times. The gene calls are TRBV20-1 and TRBJ1-5, with D possibly matching TRBD1 (5 bases). The V end was cut by 5 bases, the J end by 7 bases, with 15 bases between. The CDR3 covers 13 residues. In germline, CDR1 is DFQATT, CDR2 SNEGSKA (reference sequence). The CDR3 loop reads CSAWGGSGQPQHF. The DNA of the CDR3 is TGCAGTGCTTGGGGGGGGTCAGGACAGCCCCAGCATTTT.

The chain recombines TRBV29-1 with TRBJ2-7, with a possible D match to TRBD1 (6 bases). CDR1 is SQVTM and CDR2 is ANQGSEA in the germline V gene. The CDR3 runs to 13 residues. Trimming removed 4 bases from V and 2 bases from J, with 12 bases in between. The CDR3 DNA reads as TGCAGCGTTGGAGGGGGTCGGGCCTACGAGCAGTACTTC. This codes for CSVGGGRAYEQYF.

This clonotype was detected ten times or more. The rearrangement uses TRBV11-2 and TRBJ1-6; the D is unclear. The CDR3 sequence is 11 residues long. V was shortened by 8 bases and J by 7 bases, with 6 bases between the two germline ends. In germline, CDR1 is SGHAT, CDR2 FQNNGV. CDR3 sequence reads: CASGVNSPLHF. As DNA, the CDR3 is TGTGCCAGCGGGGTGAATTCACCCCTCCACTTT.

This clonotype appeared a few times. The chain uses TRBV2 and TRBJ2-7; no reliable D call. The germline gives CDR1 SNHLY, CDR2 FYNNEI. The CDR3 length is 12 residues. V lost 4 bases and J 4 bases, leaving 8 bases between the germline ends. The CDR3 DNA reads TGTGCCAGCAGTGTATCAGGTTACGAGCAGTACTTC. Residues: CASSVSGYEQYF.

This clonotype was seen more than once but under ten times. The chain couples TRBV20-1 to TRBJ2-1; perhaps D is TRBD1 or TRBD2 (5 bases each). The CDR3 totals 15 residues. V was clipped by 1 base and J by 5 bases, with 15 bases between them. Per the germline V gene, CDR1 is DFQATT and CDR2 is SNEGSKA (reference sequence). The CDR3 is CSARGAGTLHNEQFF. The DNA of the CDR3 is TGCAGTGCTAGAGGGGCAGGGACGCTCCACAATGAGCAGTTCTTC.

This clonotype was seen at least ten times. The chain joins TRBV3-1 to TRBJ2-3, with a weak D call TRBD2 (6 bases). Trimming took off 4 bases at V and 3 bases at J, with 14 bases between the two ends. Germline assignment: CDR1 LGHDT and CDR2 YNNKEL (reference sequence). CDR3 length: 15 amino acids. CDR3 sequence: CASSRGTGMTDTQYF. The CDR3 nucleotides are TGTGCCAGCAGCCGGGGGACTGGGATGACAGATACGCAGTATTTT.

J is TRBJ2-5 and V is TRBV18, with 7 bases matching TRBD2. Trimming removed 5 bases from V and 1 base from J; junction bases left unmatched: 7. Germline V gene data show CDR1 as KGHSH and CDR2 as LQKENI. The CDR3 has 15 amino acids. CDR3 nucleotide sequence: TGTGCCAGCTCATCCTCTAGCGGAGCCCAAGAGACCCAGTACTTC. As protein: CASSSSSGAQETQYF.

The chain is built from TRBV20-1 and TRBJ2-7; the D gene is possibly TRBD2 (6 bases). The CDR3 runs 14 residues. The germline V gene has CDR1 DFQATT and CDR2 SNEGSKA (reference sequence). V lost 3 bases and J lost 2, with 14 bases in between. The CDR3: CSASGAGPTYEQYF. The CDR3 nucleotides are TGCAGTGCTAGCGGCGCGGGACCAACCTACGAGCAGTACTTC.

The table lists this clonotype with a few counts. The rearrangement uses TRBV6-1 and TRBJ2-7; 9 bases are shared with TRBD1. V trimming: 6 bases; J trimming: 5 bases; junction bases outside the gene matches: 14. This CDR3 contains 16 residues. Germline CDR1 is MNHNS and CDR2 is SASEGT. The CDR3 bases are TGTGCCAGCAGCCCCGGTCCGGGACAGGGTCTCCACGAGCAGTACTTC. This sequence encodes CASSPGPGQGLHEQYF.

This clonotype was counted ten times or more. J is TRBJ2-5 and V is TRBV29-1; TRBD2 matches at 9 bases. Germline V gene sequence: CDR1 SQVTM, CDR2 ANQGSEA. The CDR3 is 14 residues long. After removal of 5 bases from V and 6 bases from J, the junction contained 10 bases not matched to a gene. The CDR3 nucleotides are TGCAGCGTTTCCGGGCTAGCGGGGTTGAAGACCCAGTACTTC. Translation gives CSVSGLAGLKTQYF.

The V call is TRBV3-1, the J call TRBJ2-3; tentatively, D is TRBD2 (6 bases). The germline V and J ends were trimmed by 4 bases and 0 bases, with 11 bases remaining between them. From germline, CDR1 is LGHDT and CDR2 YNNKEL (reference sequence). This CDR3 spans 15 amino acids. The CDR3 DNA reads TGTGCCAGCAGCCTGGGACTGACTAGCACAGATACGCAGTATTTT. Translated: CASSLGLTSTDTQYF.

This clonotype came up many times. This chain connects TRBV6-1 to TRBJ1-3; D uncertain. CDR3 size: 13 residues. Trimming stripped 6 bases from V and 4 bases from J, with 10 bases between. Per germline, CDR1 MNHNS and CDR2 SASEGT. The CDR3 region has the DNA TGTGCCAGCAGAAGACCCTCCGGAAACACCATATATTTT. Encoded protein: CASRRPSGNTIYF.

The chain links TRBV20-1 to TRBJ2-2; D call uncertain. CDR1 is DFQATT and CDR2 is SNEGSKA in the germline V gene (reference sequence). The V end was cut by 3 bases, the J end by 5 bases, with 13 bases between. The CDR3 covers 14 residues. The CDR3 region is CSASGSDGTGELFF. The CDR3 DNA reads as TGCAGTGCTAGCGGCTCGGACGGGACCGGGGAGCTGTTTTTT.

In this sample, this clonotype turned up many times. The chain recombines TRBV6-2 or TRBV6-3 with TRBJ1-1; D uncertain. Trimming shortened V by 3 bases and J by 0 bases, and 5 bases separated the two germline ends. This CDR3 region has 13 residues. The germline V gene encodes CDR1 MNHEY and CDR2 SVGEGT. The CDR3 DNA is TGTGCCAGCAGTTATCGTATGAACACTGAAGCTTTCTTT. Translated: CASSYRMNTEAFF.

This clonotype was seen many times. The chain carries TRBV28 and TRBJ2-3; 9 bases fit TRBD2. V shed 4 bases, J shed 2 bases, and the junction held 4 bases outside the gene matches. Germline V lookup: CDR1 MDHEN, CDR2 SYDVKM. CDR3 size: 15 residues. CDR3 residues: CASSSSGAPTDTQYF. The CDR3 DNA reads TGTGCCAGCAGTTCTAGCGGGGCCCCCACAGATACGCAGTATTTT.